This TCR beta chain originates from a study of blood T cell repertoires in COVID-19. Across the study: Specimens from acute and convalescent COVID-19 originated in the United States, Italy and Spain.

Per the study methods: Quantification of nucleated cells was approximated via reference gene primer amplification. Sequenced by immunoSEQ multiplex PCR; TCRdb stores in-frame clones only, minus some. D and trimming were read from the DNA, whereas the V and J calls and clone size are those reported in that table. The sample shows about 250,000 clones, 79% of them seen only once. As regards this clone: The sample contains more than one DNA sequence encoding this CDR3.

Germline V gives CDR1 LNHDA, CDR2 SQIVND (reference sequence). V lost 8 bases to trimming and J lost 4 bases, with 6 bases between them. This CDR3 has 11 amino acids. The chain joins TRBV19 to TRBJ2-1, with D possibly matching TRBD1 (5 bases). The sequence was obtained from a woman in her forties with active or convalescent COVID-19. Sequencing was carried out using peripheral blood. The CDR3 bases are TGTGCCAGTCGACAGTACAATGAGCAGTTCTTC. Amino acid sequence: CASRQYNEQFF.